A selection of T cell receptor beta chains follows, all from one sample in a study of blood T cell repertoires in COVID-19. Clones were sequenced by immunoSEQ multiplex PCR, and TCRdb holds only the in-frame ones, with some missing. The sample records 30,000 to 35,000 clones, nearly 80% being singletons. The sequencing input was peripheral blood. The source is a man at least 80 years old with acute or convalescent COVID-19. The CDR3 runs from the conserved cysteine through the conserved F or W. D genes are given only for firm matches. Rows give clone size only sometimes, using once, few, many, or a class for an expanded clone.

v_call	d_call	clone_size	j_call	cdr3_aa	cdr3_nt
TRBV5-4	TRBD1	-	TRBJ1-2	CASSSIDRANYGYTF	TGTGCCAGCAGCTCGATTGACAGGGCAAACTATGGCTACACCTTC
TRBV6-2/TRBV6-3	TRBD1	-	TRBJ1-6	CASSGQENSPLHF	TGTGCCAGCAGTGGACAGGAAAATTCACCCCTCCACTTT
TRBV6-6	TRBD2	once	TRBJ2-1	CASWLAGGSNEQFF	TGTGCCAGCTGGCTAGCGGGAGGATCGAATGAGCAGTTCTTC
TRBV2	-	-	TRBJ2-1	CASRPLQGGNEQFF	TGTGCCAGCAGACCACTACAGGGTGGCAATGAGCAGTTCTTC
TRBV18	-	-	TRBJ1-1	CASSPPRVTEAFF	TGTGCCAGCTCACCACCCAGGGTCACTGAAGCTTTCTTT
TRBV28	-	-	TRBJ1-3	CASSLLDLSGFSGNTIYF	TGTGCCAGCAGTTTACTCGATCTGTCCGGGTTCTCTGGAAACACCATATATTTT
TRBV5-4	TRBD1	few	TRBJ2-7	CASSETGYREQYF	TGTGCCAGCAGCGAGACAGGGTACCGGGAGCAGTACTTC
TRBV11-2	TRBD1	once	TRBJ2-3	CASSPHPPTGAKGTDTQYF	TGTGCCAGCAGCCCCCACCCCCCGACAGGGGCCAAAGGAACAGATACGCAGTATTTT
TRBV19	TRBD2	-	TRBJ2-1	CASSTRGGTTYNEQFF	TGTGCCAGTAGTACCCGGGGAGGGACGACCTACAATGAGCAGTTCTTC
TRBV18	-	-	TRBJ1-2	CASSPPEGPDGYTF	TGTGCCAGCTCACCCCCCGAGGGTCCAGATGGCTACACCTTC
TRBV2	-	-	TRBJ2-2	CASSVTSKNTGELFF	TGTGCCAGCAGTGTAACTAGCAAGAACACCGGGGAGCTGTTTTTT
TRBV14	TRBD1	once	TRBJ1-4	CASSQGTGATNEKLFF	TGTGCCAGCAGCCAAGGGACAGGGGCAACTAATGAAAAACTGTTTTTT
TRBV7-2	TRBD1	-	TRBJ2-7	CASSFRDRAYEQYF	TGTGCCAGCAGCTTCCGGGACAGGGCCTACGAGCAGTACTTC
TRBV10-3	TRBD1	-	TRBJ2-7	CAISARDRGIEQYF	TGTGCCATCAGTGCCCGGGACAGGGGGATCGAGCAGTACTTC
TRBV11-2	TRBD1	few	TRBJ2-3	CASSLKLGQPMQYF	TGTGCCAGCAGCTTAAAGCTGGGACAGCCTATGCAGTATTTT
TRBV2	-	-	TRBJ1-2	CASSEGSNYGYTF	TGTGCCAGCAGCGAGGGCTCGAACTATGGCTACACCTTC
TRBV5-4	TRBD2	-	TRBJ2-3	CASSFSGGRIDTQYF	TGTGCCAGCAGTTTTAGCGGGGGGAGAATAGATACGCAGTATTTT
TRBV3-1/TRBV3-2	TRBD1	-	TRBJ1-1	CASRGTAEAFF	TGTGCCAGCAGGGGGACAGCTGAAGCTTTCTTT
TRBV11-2	-	-	TRBJ1-2	CASSPWDKANYGYTF	TGTGCCAGCAGCCCTTGGGACAAAGCTAACTATGGCTACACCTTC
TRBV6-2/TRBV6-3	-	-	TRBJ2-1	CASSLLGGTNEQFF	TGTGCCAGCAGTCTATTAGGGGGTACGAATGAGCAGTTCTTC
TRBV7-3	TRBD2	-	TRBJ2-3	CASSLLAGGRDTQYF	TGTGCCAGCAGCCTGTTAGCGGGGGGCAGGGATACGCAGTATTTT
TRBV3-1/TRBV3-2	TRBD2	-	TRBJ2-3	CASSLSGAGTDTQYF	TGTGCCAGCAGCCTTAGCGGGGCGGGGACAGATACGCAGTATTTT
TRBV2	-	-	TRBJ1-5	CASSEEVLSNQPQHF	TGTGCCAGCAGTGAGGAGGTACTTAGCAATCAGCCCCAGCATTTT
TRBV5-5	TRBD2	-	TRBJ2-1	CASSFSGGAYNEQFF	TGTGCCAGCAGCTTCAGCGGGGGGGCCTACAATGAGCAGTTCTTC
TRBV25-1	TRBD2	-	TRBJ2-6	CASSAAGDSGANVLTF	TGTGCCAGCAGTGCTGCGGGGGACTCTGGGGCCAACGTCCTGACTTTC
TRBV19	-	-	TRBJ2-3	CASSLGATDTQYF	TGTGCCAGTAGTTTGGGGGCTACAGATACGCAGTATTTT
TRBV2	TRBD1	-	TRBJ1-5	CASRGTGNSNQPQHF	TGTGCCAGCAGGGGGACAGGGAATAGCAATCAGCCCCAGCATTTT
TRBV6-5	-	once	TRBJ2-7	CASSLRQTYEQYF	TGTGCCAGCTCCCTCAGACAGACCTACGAGCAGTACTTC
TRBV13	TRBD1	-	TRBJ1-2	CASGYNRGQGYGYTF	TGTGCCAGCGGCTATAATCGTGGACAGGGGTATGGCTACACCTTC
TRBV7-8	TRBD1	few	TRBJ2-7	CASSPGTDYEQYF	TGTGCCAGCAGCCCCGGGACAGACTACGAGCAGTACTTC
TRBV6-5	-	-	TRBJ1-5	CASSSRGGQPQHF	TGTGCCAGCAGTTCCAGGGGTGGTCAGCCCCAGCATTTT
TRBV19	TRBD1	-	TRBJ1-2	CASSSAGQGGDYGYTF	TGTGCCAGTAGTAGCGCCGGACAGGGGGGGGACTATGGCTACACCTTC